Sequencing of this TCR beta chain was carried out in a study of T cells after yellow fever vaccination. The wider study: Fractions low in cell number were prepared with SMART-Seq v4 Ultra Low Input. Study outcomes and limitations: Peaking on day 5 versus 15, the secondary response was faster but weaker.

TCRdb processed the 5' RACE reads anew with MiXCR; each CDR3 protein has one entry. The table includes about 330,000 distinct CDR3 sequences, roughly 4.3% detected once. From germline, CDR1 is SGHRS and CDR2 YFSETQ. This CDR3 has 16 amino acids. After removal of 1 base from V and 5 bases from J, the junction contained 8 bases not matched to a gene. Ten or more counts support this clonotype. No antigen is known for it. The TCR sequence derives from a man in his late teens or twenties who received the YFV17D yellow fever vaccine. The sequencing here drew on PBMCs, taken 5 days after the yellow fever booster vaccination. J is TRBJ2-5 and V is TRBV5-1; 10 bases agree with TRBD2. CDR3 coding DNA: TGCGCCAGCAGCTTGTCAGCGGGGGGGCCGTACGAGACCCAGTACTTC. It translates to CASSLSAGGPYETQYF.